A selection of T cell receptor beta chains follows, all from one sample in a study of T cell responses to AZD1222 COVID-19 vaccine. TCRdb keeps only in-frame clones here, not all; method: immunoSEQ multiplex PCR. The sample carries 90,000 to 150,000 clones, around 88% recorded once. The sample here was peripheral blood, taken on day 0 of AZD1222 vaccination. The receptors originated from an adult in good health. CDR3s include the opening cysteine and the closing phenylalanine or tryptophan.

>TRBJ1-2|TRBV4-3|16
CASSQEFAGASYGYTF
>TRBJ2-1|TRBV7-2|13
CASSSLMGGEQFF
>TRBJ1-5|TRBV5-1|14
CASSLDGGNQPQHF
>TRBJ1-1|TRBV6-5|12
CASRTGSTEAFF
>TRBJ1-3|TRBV9|21
CASSATTILTGGTDSGNTIYF
>TRBJ2-6|TRBV19|14
CASRPAAGANVLTF
>TRBJ2-5|TRBV7-2|13
CASSLVVEETQYF
>TRBJ1-5|TRBV2|17
CASSTPPGTGGLQPQHF
>TRBJ2-5|TRBV7-2|13
CASTMDFQETQYF
>TRBJ2-3|TRBV24-1|14
CATSDRQSTDTQYF
>TRBJ1-1|TRBV9|16
CASSVVQGNMNTEAFF
>TRBJ2-2|TRBV27|16
CASSSPSGSGTGELFF
>TRBJ1-3|TRBV9|16
CASSANRLTSGNTIYF
>TRBJ2-1|TRBV6-4|13
CASGTGSYNEQFF
>TRBJ1-1|TRBV5-1|14
CASSSIGQDTEAFF
>TRBJ2-2|TRBV5-6|17
CASSHRASYRDTGELFF
>TRBJ1-5|TRBV6-6|14
CASKEALGDQPQHF
>TRBJ2-5|TRBV9|20
CASSVGKGAVGPTVEETQYF
>TRBJ2-3|TRBV29-1|15
CSAEGISGARDTQYF
>TRBJ1-2|TRBV2|14
CASNPDRANYGYTF
>TRBJ2-7|TRBV5-1|13
CASSVGVLMEQYF
>TRBJ2-7|TRBV4-2|16
CASSQTTSPSSYEQYF
>TRBJ1-1|TRBV19|14
CASSTREINTEAFF
>TRBJ2-2|TRBV28|17
CASSYPLLAENTGELFF
>TRBJ2-1|TRBV7-2|12
CASSAVNNEQFF
>TRBJ1-5|TRBV4-3|16
CASSQDLDRGNQPQHF
>TRBJ1-3|TRBV5-1|14
CASSPSGSGNTIYF
>TRBJ2-1|TRBV7-6|13
CASSFAVYNEQFF
>TRBJ1-3|TRBV5-1|17
CASSLEGGQRSGNTIYF
>TRBJ2-5|TRBV2|12
CASNRDQETQYF
>TRBJ2-7|TRBV24-1|16
CATSQPAVPGEYEQYF
>TRBJ2-3|TRBV3-1/TRBV3-2|24
CASSQVPGRESVTSGGFSTDTQYF
>TRBJ2-3|TRBV12-3/TRBV12-4|12
CASSLIADTQYF
>TRBJ2-3|TRBV3-1/TRBV3-2|11
CASSQLDTQYF
>TRBJ1-4|TRBV28|16
CASSYPRTGGGEKLFF
>TRBJ1-4|TRBV7-9|17
CASSLDRRGPGNEKLFF
>TRBJ2-3|TRBV7-8|15
CASSSSLARTDTQYF
>TRBJ1-2|TRBV12-3/TRBV12-4|13
CASSLDPVYGYTF
>TRBJ2-1|TRBV2|11
CASLVGDVGFF
>TRBJ1-2|TRBV28|13
CASSLTATVGYTF
>TRBJ2-2|TRBV16|16
CASSQRWRSNTGELFF
>TRBJ2-1|TRBV14|16
CASSPERAATYNEQFF